This T cell receptor beta chain was sequenced during a study of shared clonotypes between healthy human individuals (dated by TCRdb to between 2020 and 2021). For the study in its entirety: The cohort comprised two women and a few men aged 18 to 49 years. Libraries were prepared and TCR repertoires were sequenced by different laboratories using diverse techniques, in order to increase sequencing depth and limit assay-specific biases. Between about 0.9 and 8.9 billion PBMCs per donor were obtained by leukapheresis. For each donor, CD4 naive and CD4 memory were each given three plates, CD8 naive was given two plates, and CD8 memory was given one plate. The study deeply sequenced blood TCR repertoires of five healthy adults to estimate repertoire size and the extent of clonotype sharing between individuals. Summary of the overall study and its limitations: Naive subsets generally had larger estimated clonotype richness than memory subsets. Because the study included only a small number of donors, the genetic and exposure-history diversity represented was limited. When a handful of donors were compared, the shared fraction of clonotypes was 5% to 6.5% for naive CD4, 3% to 4% for naive CD8, more than 2% for memory CD4, and around 0.4% for memory CD8. Compared with non-shared clonotypes, the clonotypes found in all four sorted-subset donors had higher generation probabilities. Pairwise subsampling indicated that sequencing depth was expected to affect the degree of clonotype sharing among donors. Even with the large sequencing depth, rarefaction of the sorted-subset datasets indicated that sequencing was incomplete. Sampling was restricted to blood, and TCR repertoires in tissues likely differ from the TCR repertoires found in blood.

Using the deep immunoSEQ assay, TCR CDR3 regions were amplified from genomic DNA by multiplex PCR. For each cell subset, the extracted genomic DNA was distributed evenly across all wells of several immunoSEQ 96-well plates, and each plate served as one replicate. For sorted subsets, about 220 ng of genomic DNA, equivalent to roughly 33,000 T cell genomes, went into each replicate PCR. Purified libraries were quantified with a Qubit 3.0 fluorometer, sized on a Bioanalyzer 2100, and re-quantified with the KAPA Library Quantification kit. A separate single-read 150-cycle Illumina NextSeq 550 flow cell was used to sequence each immunoSEQ 96-well plate. Per the original workflow: Because only junctional sequences without quality scores were contained in the immunoSEQ output, filtering matching that applied to full-length reads could not be performed. Sequences were annotated with PyIR, a Python wrapper for IgBLAST v1.9, using IMGT germline references to assign V/J genes and CDR3. Reads with weak V/J assignments (E-value above 1e-6), missing CDR3, stop codons, out-of-frame junctions, or ambiguous translated residues were removed. V3J clonotypes were defined as sequences sharing an identical inferred V gene, J gene, and CDR3 amino acid sequence. Percentage overlap between repertoires was computed as shared unique clonotypes divided by the size of the smaller repertoire. Repertoire richness was assessed with RTK rarefaction, the Chao1 estimator, and Recon v2.1 estimates of unobserved clonotypes. For all TCRbeta clonotypes obtained by the gDNA method from four donors, generation probabilities were computed with OLGA. The table comes from immuneACCESS by way of TCRdb, which keeps in-frame sequences with V and J called. Part of the clones is missing from these tables; in studies checked, under half for an unresolved V gene and the rest for unknown reasons. V and J calls and clone size are as listed in that table; D and trimming were resolved from the DNA. Present in this sample are under 600,000 clones, about 96% of which were seen just once. The leading ten clones occupy about 0.064% of the sample.

Note on this clone: No cognate antigen has been identified for it. The record has no base qualities; no much larger clone is one base away.

Healthy HIV-negative adults with no recently reported acute infections or vaccinations were included as donors. Every donor was a Caucasian adult living in Nashville, Tennessee, USA. CD4+ T cells were enriched by magnetic negative selection, after which naive cells were positively selected on CD45RA and the negative fraction was taken as the memory subset. Blood was obtained by leukapheresis, after which PBMCs were separated by Ficoll-Histopaque density gradient centrifugation and cryopreserved in liquid nitrogen vapor phase. Analytical flow cytometry was used to check the purity and quantity of every magnetically sorted T cell population. Genomic DNA was isolated from each sorted fraction and quantified by UV absorbance on a Nanodrop 2000c. There are 13 amino acids in the CDR3, from cysteine to phenylalanine inclusive. The sequence is cut down to CDR3 DNA, 39 bases in frame from base 1. Looking up the germline V gene (reference sequence) yields CDR1 GTSNPN and CDR2 SVGIG. V is shortened by 4 bases, J by 2 bases, and the region joining them spans 10 bases.

This clonotype originated in a woman younger than 45 in good health. Sample: naive CD4+ T cells sorted from blood. This specimen's cell subset or site label, per the study, means: CD45RA+ positively selected. In this chain, TRBV30 is recombined with TRBJ2-3; perhaps TRBD2 is the D gene, with 6 bases matching. The CDR3 corresponds to CAWKGRFTDTQYF. The DNA reads as follows: TGTGCCTGGAAGGGGAGGTTCACAGATACGCAGTATTTT.